The 19 T cell receptor beta chains below come from one sample, sequenced in a study of blood T cell repertoires in COVID-19 (TCRdb year 2020). The receptor library was made with the immunoSEQ multiplex PCR assay. The table comes from immuneACCESS by way of TCRdb, which keeps in-frame sequences with V and J called. Part of the clones is missing from these tables; in studies checked, under half for an unresolved V gene and the rest for unknown reasons. The sample table lists about 53,000 clones, more than 90% of them with a count of one. The ten largest make up about 3% of the sample. Sequences were obtained from peripheral blood. The source is a human donor in a cohort sampled during active COVID-19.

This chain uses TRBV11-2 with TRBJ2-1; no clear D gene. Germline values: CDR1 SGHAT, CDR2 FQNNGV. The CDR3 has 15 residues. V lost 1 base, J lost 7 bases, and 14 bases lay in between. CDR3 amino acids: CASSLGVAVPNEQFF. DNA for the CDR3: TGTGCCAGCAGCTTAGGAGTAGCAGTCCCGAATGAGCAGTTCTTC.

The chain has TRBV28 and TRBJ1-4, with D maybe TRBD1 (6 bases). V lost 7 bases, J lost 0 bases, and 12 bases lay in between. This CDR3 region has 15 residues. From germline, CDR1 is MDHEN and CDR2 SYDVKM. CDR3 protein: CASTIRTATNEKLFF. CDR3 in DNA: TGTGCCAGCACCATTAGGACAGCAACTAATGAAAAACTGTTTTTT.

J is TRBJ2-7 and V is TRBV9; possibly TRBD2 for D (5 bases). This CDR3 is built from 14 residues. The ends were cut back, 4 bases at V and 2 bases at J, with 13 bases in the middle. CDR1 SGDLS and CDR2 YYNGEE come from the germline V gene. Here the CDR3 DNA reads TGTGCCAGCAGCTCCCAGACGGGGACCTACGAGCAGTACTTC. Protein product: CASSSQTGTYEQYF. Together with reference TRBV9 and TRBJ2-7, the CDR3 gives the full variable domain: DSGVTQTPKHLITATGQRVTLRCSPRSGDLSVYWYQQSLDQGLQFLIQYYNGEERAKGNILERFSAQQFPDLHSELNLSSLELGDSALYFCASSSQTGTYEQYFGPGTRLTVT.

J is TRBJ2-1 and V is TRBV5-1, with TRBD1 matching 7 bases. V lost 1 base, J lost 6 bases, and 7 bases stayed unmatched. The CDR3 has 15 amino acids. The germline V gene encodes CDR1 SGHRS and CDR2 YFSETQ. The CDR3: CASSLRTGVVNEQFF. In DNA, the CDR3 is TGCGCCAGCAGCTTGCGTACAGGGGTGGTCAATGAGCAGTTCTTC.

The V call is TRBV3-1 (or the pseudogene TRBV3-2), the J call TRBJ2-1; a possible D gene is TRBD2 (6 bases). There are 11 residues in the CDR3. Deletions cut 4 bases from V and 8 bases from J, with 6 bases between. Germline CDR1 is LGHDT and CDR2 is YNNKEL (reference sequence). The CDR3 is CASSLADEQFF. The CDR3 coding sequence is TGTGCCAGCAGCCTAGCGGATGAGCAGTTCTTC.

V and J are TRBV2 and TRBJ2-3; 9 bases agree with TRBD2. Losses at the gene ends were 8 bases for V and 0 bases for J; bases not matched to a gene: 12. Germline V gene data show CDR1 as SNHLY and CDR2 as FYNNEI. The CDR3 totals 17 residues. The CDR3 DNA reads TGTGCCAGCCTTGCGGGTAGCGGGGGAATAAGCACAGATACGCAGTATTTT. Translation gives CASLAGSGGISTDTQYF.

CDR3 sequence: CASSRTGYTEAFF. The CDR3 nucleotides read TGTGCCAGCAGTAGGACAGGCTACACTGAAGCTTTCTTT. The rearrangement joins TRBV6-5 to TRBJ1-1, with TRBD1 matching 7 bases. This CDR3 comprises 13 residues. Looked up from germline, CDR1 is MNHEY and CDR2 is SVGAGI. The J segment lost 3 bases and the V segment lost 5 bases, leaving 3 bases of the junction unmatched.

The chain uses TRBV13 and TRBJ2-5; 10 positions match TRBD2. CDR1 and CDR2 (germline): PRHDT, FYEKMQ (reference sequence). The V segment lost 1 base and the J segment 7 bases; nucleotides outside the gene matches: 9. The CDR3 is made up of 16 amino acids. This chain's CDR3 is CASSLVSGRAGSTQYF. CDR3 bases: TGTGCCAGCAGCTTAGTCAGCGGGAGGGCGGGGTCGACCCAGTACTTC.

This clone was counted a single time. The rearrangement joins TRBV11-3 to TRBJ2-2; no reliable D call. The CDR3 is made up of 15 amino acids. V gave up 5 bases and J gave up 0 bases, with 10 bases separating them. CDR1 SGHNT and CDR2 YENEEA come from the germline V gene. This CDR3 reads CASSPGQANTGELFF. DNA for the CDR3: TGTGCCAGCAGCCCCGGTCAGGCGAACACCGGGGAGCTGTTTTTT.

The chain recombines TRBV11-2 with TRBJ2-5, with 10 bases identical to TRBD2. Trimming cost V 4 bases and J 4 bases; bases outside gene matches: 9. Germline lookup yields CDR1 SGHAT and CDR2 FQNNGV. CDR3 length: 16 residues. The CDR3 nucleotides are TGTGCCAGCAGCTATCTAGCGGGAGCCACTTTAGAGACCCAGTACTTC. Amino acids: CASSYLAGATLETQYF. The variable domain in full, with the rest retrieved from reference TRBV11-2 and TRBJ2-5, is EAGVAQSPRYKIIEKRQSVAFWCNPISGHATLYWYQQILGQGPKLLIQFQNNGVVDDSQLPKDRFSAERLKGVDSTLKIQPAKLEDSAVYLCASSYLAGATLETQYFGPGTRLLVL.

The chain couples TRBV4-2 to TRBJ1-3; D possibly corresponds to TRBD1 (5 bases). The CDR3 consists of 18 residues. Trimming stripped 2 bases from V and 2 bases from J, with 19 bases between. Germline assignment: CDR1 LGHNA and CDR2 YNFKEQ. CDR3 DNA: TGTGCCAGCAGCCAACAAGCCCAGGGTGTTGGGGCTGGAAACACCATATATTTT. Translating gives CASSQQAQGVGAGNTIYF.

The chain's CDR3 is CASSHPAGGRADTQYF. For the CDR3, the DNA is TGCGCCAGCAGCCATCCCGCGGGGGGTAGGGCAGATACGCAGTATTTT. The chain links TRBV4-3 to TRBJ2-3; TRBD2 matches 8 bases. With 3 bases clipped from V and 4 bases from J, the junction kept 9 bases outside the gene matches. CDR3 length equals 16 residues. Looked up from germline, CDR1 is LGHNA and CDR2 is YSLEER.

The chain carries TRBV4-1 and TRBJ2-7, with 11 bases aligning to TRBD2. J lost 4 bases, V lost 2 bases, and 7 bases had no gene match. Germline V CDR1 and CDR2: MGHRA, YSYEKL. The CDR3 sequence is 16 residues long. The CDR3 spells CASSQLTSGSSYEQYF. The CDR3 DNA is TGCGCCAGCAGCCAACTTACTAGCGGGAGTTCGTACGAGCAGTACTTC.

The chain combines TRBV7-2 with TRBJ1-2; no reliable D call. V gave up 0 bases and J gave up 0 bases, with 11 bases separating them. Germline CDR1 is SGHTA and CDR2 is FQGNSA. CDR3 length: 16 residues. The CDR3 loop is CASSLAAASANYGYTF. As DNA, the CDR3 is TGTGCCAGCAGCTTAGCGGCGGCATCAGCTAACTATGGCTACACCTTC.

This rearrangement joins TRBV5-8 to TRBJ1-6; 8 bases are shared with TRBD1. V gave up 3 bases and J gave up 8 bases; unmatched junction bases: 4. The CDR3 extends over 14 amino acids. Per the germline V gene, CDR1 is SGHTS and CDR2 is YDEGEE. The CDR3 loop is CASSSEQGDSPLHF. The CDR3 DNA reads TGTGCCAGCAGCTCGGAACAGGGGGATTCACCCCTCCACTTT. Variable domain in full (rest from reference TRBV5-8 and TRBJ1-6): EAGVTQSPTHLIKTRGQQATLRCSPISGHTSVYWYQQALGLGLQFLLWYDEGEERNRGNFPPRFSGRQFPNYSSELNVNALELEDSALYLCASSSEQGDSPLHFGNGTRLTVT.

This clone was counted once. J is TRBJ2-7 and V is TRBV29-1; possibly TRBD1 for D (6 bases). The CDR3 has 13 amino acids. V shed 6 bases and J shed 0 bases, with 12 bases lying between them. Germline lookup yields CDR1 SQVTM and CDR2 ANQGSEA. The CDR3 DNA sequence: TGCAGCGTCCTTGACAGGAGCTCCTACGAGCAGTACTTC. Translated: CSVLDRSSYEQYF.

The genes are TRBV5-1 and TRBJ1-1; tentative D call: TRBD1 (6 bases). Germline CDR1 SGHRS, CDR2 YFSETQ. V was clipped by 0 bases and J by 10 bases, with 13 bases between them. This CDR3 region has 13 residues. This chain's CDR3 is CASSLEGGASAFF. CDR3 bases: TGCGCCAGCAGCTTGGAAGGGGGGGCGTCAGCTTTCTTT.

The V and J genes are TRBV20-1 and TRBJ2-2; no clear D gene. Trimming removed 3 bases from V and 2 bases from J, with 10 bases in between. The CDR3 is made up of 14 amino acids. The germline gives CDR1 DFQATT, CDR2 SNEGSKA (reference sequence). The CDR3 DNA follows: TGCAGTGCTAGTTTTTCCGTCAACACCGGGGAGCTGTTTTTT. It yields the protein CSASFSVNTGELFF.

The V call is TRBV7-9, the J call TRBJ1-1; D is perhaps TRBD1 (5 bases). The CDR3 contains 13 residues. V lost 10 bases and J 6 bases, leaving 18 bases between the germline ends. Germline CDR1 reads SEHNR; CDR2 reads FQNEAQ (reference sequence). The chain's CDR3 is CAIALGGGPEAFF. As DNA, the CDR3 is TGTGCCATCGCCTTGGGGGGAGGCCCTGAAGCTTTCTTT.